The text below deals with one T cell receptor beta chain. The target antigen is unknown. The data originate from a study of cytomegalovirus exposure and HLA in healthy donors. Germline CDR1 is MGHRA and CDR2 is YSYEKL. V shed 5 bases and J shed 3 bases, with 19 bases lying between them. The CDR3 contains 16 residues. Though nominally healthy at sampling, donors likely had unrecorded immune exposures. Study-wide results and limits: Earlier results showed most TCR beta V segments being productive about 90% or about 30% of the time.

PCR involved 60 Vbeta and 13 Jbeta primers. Only in-frame clones appear in the TCRdb table, and some are missing; sequencing was by immunoSEQ multiplex PCR. This sample has 100,000 to 150,000 clones, with 73% found just once. The specimen was PBMCs. The genes are TRBV4-1 and TRBJ1-1; TRBD1 is a possible D gene (5 bases). This receptor was taken from a middle-aged woman in good health and CMV-seropositive. The CDR3 loop is CASSSPGRALYTEAFF. CDR3 nucleotide sequence: TGCGCCAGCAGCTCCCCGGGCAGGGCATTGTACACTGAAGCTTTCTTT.